One sample yielded the 29 T cell receptor beta chains listed below, sequenced in a study of siplizumab effects on memory and regulatory T cells. The cells of the mixed lymphocyte reaction underwent a roughly 6-day coculture at 37°C. Sequencing used immunoSEQ multiplex PCR; TCRdb keeps in-frame clones, though not all of them. The profile covers some 15,000 clones, with approximately 48% appearing a single time and around 8.6% taken by the ten largest. What these receptors recognize is not known. Sequenced sample: CFSE-low (dividing) CD4+ T cells sorted from an allogeneic mixed lymphocyte reaction. The receptors derive from a human donor in good health; the cells came from an allogeneic mixed lymphocyte reaction.

This clone turned up a few times. The junction departs from germline at one end; a sequencing error may be responsible. The chain recombines TRBV4-1 with TRBJ2-1; a weak D match, TRBD2 (6 bases). Germline V lookup: CDR1 MGHRA, CDR2 YSYEKL. The CDR3 is 12 residues long. This chain's CDR3 is CASSQESAGPVF. CDR3 sequence (DNA): TGCGCCAGCAGCCAAGAAAGCGCGGGGCCCGTCTTC.

The chain is built from TRBV6-6 and TRBJ2-6; D call uncertain. From germline, CDR1 is MNHNY and CDR2 SVGAGI (reference sequence). The CDR3 has 13 amino acids. V was pared by 9 bases and J by 4 bases, with 10 bases between. CDR3 in amino acids: CASQDLGANVLTF. As DNA, the CDR3 is TGTGCCAGTCAGGACCTAGGGGCCAACGTCCTGACTTTC.

This clone is medium-sized (0.01 to 0.1%) by share. V is TRBV2 and J is TRBJ1-4; unclear D gene. The CDR3 spans 14 residues. CDR1 and CDR2 (germline): SNHLY, FYNNEI. V was clipped by 6 bases and J by 8 bases, with 16 bases between them. CDR3 sequence reads: CASRADGSGEKLFF. CDR3 nucleotides: TGTGCCAGCAGAGCCGACGGGTCGGGGGAAAAACTGTTTTTT.

Of note for this clone: A much larger clone differs by one base, so this may be a read error. V is TRBV6-5 and J is TRBJ2-1; D unclear. The CDR3 is 13 amino acids. Germline assignment: CDR1 MNHEY and CDR2 SVGAGI. This chain's CDR3 is CASNYSWGDEQFF. The CDR3 bases are TGTGCCAGCAATTACTCGTGGGGTGATGAGCAGTTCTTC.

To note about this clone: The junction departs from germline at one end; a sequencing error may be responsible. This chain uses TRBV11-1 with TRBJ2-2; 7 positions match TRBD1. This CDR3 region has 15 residues. Germline CDR1 and CDR2: SGHAT and FQDESV (reference sequence). The CDR3 DNA reads as TGTGCCAGCAACTTAGACACAGGGGACACCGGGGAGCTGTTTTTT. Translation gives CASNLDTGDTGELFF.

This chain connects TRBV7-2 to TRBJ2-3, with D perhaps TRBD2 (5 bases). The CDR3 spans 15 residues. The V gene lost 5 bases and the J gene lost 7 bases, with 19 bases spanning the gap. Germline V gene data show CDR1 as SGHTA and CDR2 as FQGNSA. CDR3 nucleotides: TGTGCCAGCAGCCTGCCGGGATCCCTCTCAAATACGCAGTATTTT. Protein sequence: CASSLPGSLSNTQYF.

The rearrangement joins TRBV18 to TRBJ2-5; no firm D call. This CDR3 region has 16 residues. V lost 1 base and J lost 2, with 14 bases in between. Germline V gene lookup returns CDR1 KGHSH and CDR2 LQKENI. CDR3 nucleotides: TGTGCCAGCTCACCACAAATGCCACCGTATCAAGAGACCCAGTACTTC. It encodes CASSPQMPPYQETQYF.

The chain uses TRBV11-2 and TRBJ1-1; 7 bases are shared with TRBD1. CDR1 SGHAT and CDR2 FQNNGV come from the germline V gene. After removal of 5 bases from V and 0 bases from J, the junction contained 9 bases not matched to a gene. There are 16 residues in the CDR3. CDR3 sequence reads: CASSPRGGTVNTEAFF. DNA of the CDR3: TGTGCCAGCAGCCCTAGGGGGGGGACAGTGAACACTGAAGCTTTCTTT. Complete variable domain (other parts from reference TRBV11-2 and TRBJ1-1): EAGVAQSPRYKIIEKRQSVAFWCNPISGHATLYWYQQILGQGPKLLIQFQNNGVVDDSQLPKDRFSAERLKGVDSTLKIQPAKLEDSAVYLCASSPRGGTVNTEAFFGQGTRLTVV.

In this sample, this clone turned up a few times. The chain couples TRBV10-3 to TRBJ2-7; unclear D gene. Germline V CDR1 and CDR2: ENHRY, SYGVKD. V dropped 8 bases and J dropped 0 bases, with 11 bases sitting between them. The CDR3 has 13 residues. CDR3 region: CAISDTSSYEQYF. Written as DNA, the CDR3 is TGTGCCATCTCCGACACCAGCTCCTACGAGCAGTACTTC.

This clone was seen only a few times. The chain uses TRBV5-6 and TRBJ1-2; no clear D gene. This CDR3 contains 13 residues. Germline CDR1 SGHDT, CDR2 YYEEEE. Trimming removed 1 base at V and 3 bases at J, with 7 bases between. For the CDR3, the DNA is TGTGCCAGCAGCTTGCGGGGATACTATGGCTACACCTTC. Translating it yields CASSLRGYYGYTF.

This rearrangement joins TRBV30 to TRBJ2-1; D gene uncertain. Germline CDR1 is GTSNPN and CDR2 is SVGIG (reference sequence). The CDR3 is 13 residues long. CDR3 region: CAVRRSSYNEQFF. In DNA form, the CDR3 reads TGTGCTGTTAGACGAAGCTCCTACAATGAGCAGTTCTTC. Combining the CDR3 with reference TRBV30 and TRBJ2-1 gives the whole variable domain SQTIHQWPATLVQPVGSPLSLECTVEGTSNPNLYWYRQAAGRGLQLLFYSVGIGQISSEVPQNLSASRPQDRQFILSSKKLLLSDSGFYLCAVRRSSYNEQFFGPGTRLTVL.

Points on this clone: An end of the junction differs from the germline gene, which may be a read error. V and J are TRBV28 and TRBJ2-5; maybe TRBD1 (6 bases). The CDR3 spans 14 residues. Germline CDR1 is MDHEN and CDR2 is SYDVKM. CDR3 residues: CASSLQGSPGNWDF. DNA for the CDR3: TGTGCCAGCAGTTTACAGGGGAGTCCCGGGAATTGGGACTTC.

The V gene is TRBV6-1, the J gene TRBJ2-1, with D possibly called TRBD1 or TRBD2 (5 bases each). Germline CDR1 MNHNS, CDR2 SASEGT. The CDR3 totals 12 residues. Trimming stripped 1 base from V and 7 bases from J, with 5 bases between. The CDR3 coding sequence is TGTGCCAGCAGTGAAGGGGGGAATGAGCAGTTCTTC. Translating gives CASSEGGNEQFF.

On this clone: Sequence at one end of the junction differs from germline and may be a read error. This specimen includes other DNA sequences encoding the same CDR3. This chain uses TRBV5-1 with TRBJ1-1; 9 nucleotides match TRBD1. Germline-derived CDR1 and CDR2 are SGHRS and YFSETQ. This CDR3 contains 14 residues. The CDR3: CASRIGQGNTEAFF. CDR3 DNA: TGCGCCAGCAGGATAGGACAGGGGAACACTGAAGCTTTCTTC.

This clone was found a few times. The rearrangement uses TRBV4-3 and TRBJ1-2; weak D call: TRBD1 (6 bases). The CDR3 length is 14 residues. Germline-derived CDR1 and CDR2 are LGHNA and YSLEER. The V end lost 4 bases, the J end lost 7 bases, and 16 bases lay between the germline ends. The CDR3 bases are TGCGCCAGCAGCCCCGCCGACAGGACCCGTGGCTACACCTTC. Protein: CASSPADRTRGYTF.

The rearrangement joins TRBV19 to TRBJ1-2; TRBD1 might be the D (5 bases). The ends were cut back, 3 bases at V and 10 bases at J, with 12 bases in the middle. Looked up from germline, CDR1 is LNHDA and CDR2 is SQIVND (reference sequence). The CDR3 has 12 residues. This CDR3 is CASSMAGRAYTF. The CDR3 DNA sequence: TGTGCCAGTAGTATGGCAGGGAGGGCCTACACCTTC.

The chain carries TRBV19 and TRBJ1-2; TRBD1 agrees at 9 bases. Losses at the gene ends were 7 bases for V and 8 bases for J; bases not matched to a gene: 11. Looked up from germline, CDR1 is LNHDA and CDR2 is SQIVND (reference sequence). The CDR3 is made up of 14 amino acids. Here the CDR3 reads CASTVDRGGRGYTF. The CDR3 coding sequence is TGTGCCAGTACCGTGGACAGGGGCGGGCGCGGCTACACCTTC.

V gene TRBV19 combines with J gene TRBJ1-1; 7 bases are shared with TRBD1. The CDR3 loop spans 15 amino acids. Per the germline V gene, CDR1 is LNHDA and CDR2 is SQIVND (reference sequence). After removal of 5 bases from V and 1 base from J, the junction contained 7 bases not matched to a gene. CDR3 nucleotide sequence: TGTGCCAGTAGTGAACAGGGGATGAGGAACACTGAAGCTTTCTTT. It translates to CASSEQGMRNTEAFF.

Within the sample, this clone is medium-sized. The sample has other DNA sequences that encode this CDR3 too. This chain uses TRBV7-3 with TRBJ2-5; D is undetermined. The length of the CDR3 is 13 residues. Germline V CDR1 and CDR2: SGHTA, FQGTGA. Between the trimmed V and J ends, which lost 3 bases and 5 bases, there was a span of 10 bases. This CDR3 reads CASSFGPGETQYF. CDR3 nucleotide sequence: TGTGCCAGCAGCTTCGGCCCTGGTGAGACCCAGTACTTC.

By share, this clone ranks as medium-sized. This chain uses TRBV7-3 with TRBJ2-1; 7 bases are a match to TRBD2. Looked up from germline, CDR1 is SGHTA and CDR2 is FQGTGA. Losses at the gene ends were 5 bases for V and 7 bases for J; bases not matched to a gene: 5. The CDR3 totals 13 residues. The CDR3 nucleotides read TGTGCCAGCAGCGGCGGGAGTGTTAATGAGCAGTTCTTC. It codes for CASSGGSVNEQFF.

Here the CDR3 reads CASSGGRMTEAFF. The CDR3, as DNA: TGTGCCAGCAGCGGGGGAAGGATGACTGAAGCTTTCTTT. The rearrangement uses TRBV2 and TRBJ1-1, with D possibly TRBD1 on 5 matching bases. V lost 6 bases and J 5 bases, leaving 13 bases between the germline ends. CDR3 length: 13 residues. Germline V gene lookup returns CDR1 SNHLY and CDR2 FYNNEI.

This rearrangement joins TRBV27 to TRBJ2-7; 9 nucleotides line up with TRBD1. The germline V gene encodes CDR1 MNHEY and CDR2 SMNVEV (reference sequence). V lost 5 bases, J lost 0 bases, and 11 bases stayed unmatched. The CDR3 runs 17 residues. The CDR3 loop is CASSIRAGTGTSYEQYF. As DNA, the CDR3 is TGTGCCAGCAGTATACGCGCCGGGACAGGGACCTCCTACGAGCAGTACTTC.

J is TRBJ1-1 and V is TRBV6-1; D unresolved. The CDR3 consists of 15 residues. CDR1 is MNHNS, CDR2 SASEGT, per germline. The ends were cut back, 6 bases at V and 4 bases at J, with 18 bases in the middle. In DNA form, the CDR3 reads TGTGCCAGCAGGGAGATAGACGGAGGGTCCACTGAAGCTTTCTTT. This codes for CASREIDGGSTEAFF.

The V gene is TRBV18, the J gene TRBJ2-3; 9 bases fit TRBD2. The germline CDR1 and CDR2 sequences are KGHSH and LQKENI. CDR3 length equals 15 residues. Unmatched junction bases numbered 4, after V lost 3 bases and J lost 3 bases. The CDR3 protein is CASSPGLAGTDTQYF. In DNA, the CDR3 is TGTGCCAGCTCACCCGGGCTAGCGGGGACAGATACGCAGTATTTT.

This clone is categorized as medium-sized. The chain has TRBV5-1 and TRBJ2-7, with 9 bases lining up with TRBD1. The CDR3 is 15 amino acids. V gave up 7 bases and J gave up 6 bases; unmatched junction bases: 14. CDR1 SGHRS and CDR2 YFSETQ come from the germline V gene. The CDR3 nucleotides are TGCGCCAGCCATAATCCGGGACAGGGTGAGGGCGAGCAGTACTTC. Encoded protein: CASHNPGQGEGEQYF.

This clone was observed a few times. The V call is TRBV11-3, the J call TRBJ1-1; D is perhaps TRBD1 (5 bases). Germline CDR1 and CDR2: SGHNT and YENEEA. This CDR3 region has 14 residues. Deletions cut 3 bases from V and 5 bases from J, with 13 bases between. For the CDR3, the DNA is TGTGCCAGCAGCTTGTCAGGGATCGGAACTGAAGCTTTCTTT. Protein sequence: CASSLSGIGTEAFF.

The CDR3 reads CASSGRASPLHF. The CDR3 region has the DNA TGTGCCAGCAGTGGCAGGGCTTCACCCCTCCACTTT. The genes are TRBV6-1 and TRBJ1-6, with D possibly TRBD1 on 5 matching bases. The V gene's germline CDR1 is MNHNS and CDR2 SASEGT. This CDR3 has 12 residues. V dropped 4 bases and J dropped 9 bases, with 7 bases sitting between them.

The rearrangement links TRBV7-2 to TRBJ2-7; TRBD2 aligns across 9 bases. The trim removed 3 bases at V and 2 bases at J, leaving 5 bases unmatched. Germline V gene data show CDR1 as SGHTA and CDR2 as FQGNSA. The CDR3 totals 15 residues. In DNA form, the CDR3 reads TGTGCCAGCAGCTTTCTAGCGGGAAACACCTACGAGCAGTACTTC. Its protein product is CASSFLAGNTYEQYF.

The chain joins TRBV6-1 to TRBJ2-7, with D perhaps matching TRBD1 or TRBD2 (8 bases each). This CDR3 comprises 13 residues. Germline CDR1 reads MNHNS; CDR2 reads SASEGT. V gave up 10 bases and J gave up 5 bases, with 18 bases separating them. The CDR3 bases are TGTGCCACCGGGGGGGGACAGGCGCACGAGCAGTACTTC. Protein sequence: CATGGGQAHEQYF.